Following are 10 T cell receptor beta chains from one sample sequenced in a study of T cell repertoires in cytomegalovirus infection. TCRdb recomputed calls from the reads with MiXCR, one row per CDR3 protein. The data show roughly 630,000 distinct CDR3 sequences, 20% to 25% seen once. Sequenced sample: CD8+ T cells from PBMCs. Every receptor here comes from a human donor in good health (CMV status not recorded). Some clones in this sample may be carry-over from other donors' samples.

This clonotype was recorded a few times. J is TRBJ2-1 and V is TRBV9; TRBD1 aligns across 8 bases. Germline CDR1 and CDR2: SGDLS and YYNGEE. V shed 2 bases and J 7 bases; nucleotides not matched to a gene: 11. This CDR3 has 16 amino acids. CDR3 amino acids: CASSVRKDRDTNEQFF. The CDR3, as DNA: TGTGCCAGCAGCGTGCGAAAGGACAGGGATACGAATGAGCAGTTCTTC.

As for this clonotype: This may be a read error, as it is one base from a much larger clone. The chain carries TRBV12-3 or TRBV12-4 and TRBJ2-1, with D hard to call. This CDR3 comprises 13 residues. The CDR3 spells CASTFGRYNKQFF. The CDR3 bases are TGTGCCAGCACCTTCGGCAGGTACAATAAGCAGTTCTTC.

About this clonotype itself: A read error is possible here, since a much larger clone lies one base away. J is TRBJ1-1 and V is TRBV7-6; D unclear. This CDR3 has 14 residues. V shed 5 bases and J shed 6 bases, with 16 bases lying between them. Per germline, CDR1 SGHVS and CDR2 FNYEAQ. CDR3 coding DNA: TGTGCCAGCAGCCCCCAGGAGGTGAGCGCTGAAGCTTTCTTT. Translating gives CASSPQEVSAEAFF.

This clonotype was recorded a few times. The CDR3 DNA sequence: TGTGCCAGCAGCTTGGGACAGGGGGCGCCGAACACTGAAGCTTTCTTT. This translates into CASSLGQGAPNTEAFF. The V gene is TRBV7-6, the J gene TRBJ1-1; TRBD1 matches at 12 bases. The CDR3 consists of 16 residues. CDR1 SGHVS and CDR2 FNYEAQ come from the germline V gene. J gave up 1 base and V 3 bases, and 3 bases lay outside the gene matches.

V gene TRBV20-1 combines with J gene TRBJ2-7, with 11 bases identical to TRBD2. J was trimmed by 2 bases and V by 5 bases; bases with no gene match: 8. The CDR3 totals 15 residues. CDR1 is DFQATT and CDR2 is SNEGSKA in the germline V gene (reference sequence). Here the CDR3 reads CSAGSLAGVTYEQYF. The CDR3, as DNA: TGCAGTGCTGGCTCACTAGCGGGGGTTACCTACGAGCAGTACTTC.

The chain combines TRBV7-6 with TRBJ2-3, with TRBD2 matching over 9 bases. From germline, CDR1 is SGHVS and CDR2 FNYEAQ. This CDR3 has 16 residues. V shed 3 bases and J 3 bases; nucleotides not matched to a gene: 7. The CDR3 DNA sequence: TGTGCCAGCAGCTTGGGCGCGGGGGGGCAGACAGATACGCAGTATTTT. Translating it yields CASSLGAGGQTDTQYF.

In its sample, this clonotype was seen many times. The chain links TRBV7-2 to TRBJ2-7; maybe TRBD2 (6 bases). Trimming left V 5 bases short and J 3 bases short, with 17 bases between. The CDR3 extends over 15 amino acids. Germline V gene data show CDR1 as SGHTA and CDR2 as FQGNSA. CDR3 region: CASSKGDWGIYEQYV. DNA for the CDR3: TGTGCCAGCAGCAAAGGGGACTGGGGGATCTACGAGCAGTACGTC.

This clonotype has just a few counts. CDR3 loop: CASSLFAWELFF. In DNA form, the CDR3 reads TGTGCCAGCAGCTTATTTGCGTGGGAGCTGTTTTTT. This chain joins TRBV7-9 and TRBJ2-2; no reliable D call. Germline V lookup: CDR1 SEHNR, CDR2 FQNEAQ (reference sequence). Trimming took 2 bases from V and 9 from J, leaving 7 bases between them. The CDR3 is 12 residues long.

Turning to this clonotype: A much larger clone differs from this one at a single base, so this may be a read error. The chain is built from TRBV7-2 and TRBJ1-2; 8 nucleotides line up with TRBD1. In germline, CDR1 is SGHTA, CDR2 FQGNSA. The CDR3 sequence is 17 residues long. Trimming removed 5 bases from V and 4 bases from J; junction bases left unmatched: 15. The CDR3 nucleotides read TGTGCCAGCAGCCTTAGAGTCGGGACAGGAGTTTTCTATGGCTACACCTTC. This gives the protein CASSLRVGTGVFYGYTF.

This clonotype was counted at least ten times. V gene TRBV7-9 combines with J gene TRBJ2-5; tentatively, D is TRBD1 or TRBD2 (6 bases each). V lost 7 bases, J lost 5 bases, and 20 bases lay in between. CDR3 length equals 15 residues. Germline V CDR1 and CDR2: SEHNR, FQNEAQ (reference sequence). The CDR3 DNA sequence: TGTGCCAGCAAGCGGACGGGGGCGCCCCGGGAGACCCAGTACTTC. Translated, it gives CASKRTGAPRETQYF.